The 8 T cell receptor beta chains given below trace back to one sample, sequenced in a study of STAT5B mutations in CD4+ large granular lymphocyte leukemia. Some clones are missing from TCRdb's copy, which holds only in-frame ones; the method was immunoSEQ multiplex PCR. Counted here are 30,000 or so clones, about 77% occurring once; the ten biggest clones make up roughly 1.9%. The sequenced material came from CD4+ T cells from blood buffy coats. These receptors were taken from a human donor in good health.

The chain has TRBV5-1 and TRBJ1-4; D gene unclear. In germline, CDR1 is SGHRS, CDR2 YFSETQ. The CDR3 is 17 residues long. V gave up 3 bases and J gave up 1 base, with 16 bases separating them. DNA of the CDR3: TGCGCCAGCAGCTCGGAGTTAAGGCGTCGAACTAATGAAAAACTGTTTTTT. As protein: CASSSELRRRTNEKLFF.

This chain joins TRBV7-8 and TRBJ1-3; no clear D. CDR1 and CDR2 from the germline V gene are SGHVS and FQNEAQ. V was shortened by 4 bases and J by 4 bases, with 17 bases between the two germline ends. The CDR3 covers 16 residues. The CDR3 bases are TGTGCCAGCAGCTCGCAGACACTCATGGGAGGAAACACCATATATTTT. Translating gives CASSSQTLMGGNTIYF. Using reference TRBV7-8 and TRBJ1-3 for the parts outside the CDR3, the full variable domain is GAGVSQSPRYKVAKRGQDVALRCDPISGHVSLFWYQQALGQGPEFLTYFQNEAQLDKSGLPSDRFFAERPEGSVSTLKIQRTQQEDSAVYLCASSSQTLMGGNTIYFGEGSWLTVV.

The V and J genes are TRBV9 and TRBJ2-1; 9 nucleotides match TRBD1. Germline V lookup: CDR1 SGDLS, CDR2 YYNGEE. This CDR3 comprises 15 residues. V gave up 4 bases and J gave up 10 bases; unmatched junction bases: 12. DNA of the CDR3: TGTGCCAGCAGCCCGACAGGGACAGGGCCCGTAGAGCAGTTCTTC. Translating it yields CASSPTGTGPVEQFF.

V and J are TRBV7-9 and TRBJ2-1, with a possible D match to TRBD1 (6 bases). V dropped 5 bases and J dropped 7 bases, with 12 bases sitting between them. The germline V gene has CDR1 SEHNR and CDR2 FQNEAQ (reference sequence). The CDR3 totals 13 residues. In DNA form, the CDR3 reads TGTGCCAGCAGCCCAACAGGGAGAAATGAGCAGTTCTTC. It yields the protein CASSPTGRNEQFF.

The V and J genes are TRBV30 and TRBJ2-5, with TRBD2 matching 9 bases. Germline V gives CDR1 GTSNPN, CDR2 SVGIG (reference sequence). Germline trimming cut 3 bases from V and 2 bases from J; bases unmatched to any gene: 4. The CDR3 spans 14 residues. CDR3 protein: CAWRLAGAQETQYF. The CDR3, as DNA: TGTGCCTGGAGGTTAGCGGGAGCTCAAGAGACCCAGTACTTC.

This clone was found once. J is TRBJ2-5 and V is TRBV7-9; D not certain. Germline V gene sequence: CDR1 SEHNR, CDR2 FQNEAQ (reference sequence). This CDR3 is built from 12 residues. Trimming removed 3 bases at V and 2 bases at J, with 4 bases between. The CDR3 reads CASSFPQETQYF. The CDR3 DNA reads TGTGCCAGCAGCTTTCCTCAAGAGACCCAGTACTTC.

The chain employs TRBV13 and TRBJ2-7; TRBD2 agrees at 15 bases. CDR1 is PRHDT and CDR2 is FYEKMQ in the germline V gene (reference sequence). This CDR3 region has 20 residues. With 2 bases clipped from V and 3 bases from J, the junction kept 14 bases outside the gene matches. This CDR3 reads CASSLYSRTSGRARGYEQYF. The CDR3 coding sequence is TGTGCCAGCAGCTTATATTCTAGGACTAGCGGGAGGGCCAGGGGCTACGAGCAGTACTTC.

The J gene is TRBJ1-6, the V gene TRBV4-1; D is ambiguous. Germline values: CDR1 MGHRA, CDR2 YSYEKL. Trimming removed 0 bases from V and 3 bases from J, with 9 bases in between. The CDR3 runs to 16 residues. CDR3 sequence reads: CASSQEARVYNSPLHF. CDR3 bases: TGCGCCAGCAGCCAAGAAGCCCGGGTCTATAATTCACCCCTCCACTTT.